This entry describes one TCR beta chain. The source of the sample is a study of blood T cell repertoires in COVID-19. The authors' processing: Reference gene primers were amplified, and this amplification served to estimate nucleated cell counts. Generated by immunoSEQ multiplex PCR, the TCRdb table keeps only in-frame clones and is missing some. Clone size and the V and J calls come from that table; the DNA yielded D and trimming. Found here are under 150,000 clones, about nine tenths of them singletons; the top ten hold 2% to 3%. V lost 6 bases to trimming and J lost 8 bases, with 10 bases between them. CDR3 length: 12 residues. Per the germline V gene, CDR1 is MNHEY and CDR2 is SVGAGI.

Material for sequencing was peripheral blood. This clonotype originated in a man aged 50-60 years with active COVID-19. The chain is built from TRBV6-5 and TRBJ2-2; the D is unclear. CDR3 in DNA: TGTGCCAGCAGGGCGGTCATGGGGGAGCTGTTTTTT. As protein: CASRAVMGELFF.